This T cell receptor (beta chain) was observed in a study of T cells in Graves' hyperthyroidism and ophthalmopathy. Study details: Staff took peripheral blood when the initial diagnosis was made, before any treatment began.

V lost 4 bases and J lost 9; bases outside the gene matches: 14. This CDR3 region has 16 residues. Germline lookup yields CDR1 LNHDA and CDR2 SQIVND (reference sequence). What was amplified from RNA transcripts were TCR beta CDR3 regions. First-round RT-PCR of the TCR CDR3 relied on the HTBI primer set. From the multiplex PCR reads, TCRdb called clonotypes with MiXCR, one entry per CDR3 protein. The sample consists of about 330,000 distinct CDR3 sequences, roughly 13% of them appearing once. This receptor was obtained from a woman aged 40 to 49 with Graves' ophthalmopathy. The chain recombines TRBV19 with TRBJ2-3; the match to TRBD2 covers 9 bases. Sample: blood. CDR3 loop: CASSTSLSGRVETQYF. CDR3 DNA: TGTGCCAGTAGTACAAGTCTTAGCGGGAGAGTGGAGACGCAGTATTTT.